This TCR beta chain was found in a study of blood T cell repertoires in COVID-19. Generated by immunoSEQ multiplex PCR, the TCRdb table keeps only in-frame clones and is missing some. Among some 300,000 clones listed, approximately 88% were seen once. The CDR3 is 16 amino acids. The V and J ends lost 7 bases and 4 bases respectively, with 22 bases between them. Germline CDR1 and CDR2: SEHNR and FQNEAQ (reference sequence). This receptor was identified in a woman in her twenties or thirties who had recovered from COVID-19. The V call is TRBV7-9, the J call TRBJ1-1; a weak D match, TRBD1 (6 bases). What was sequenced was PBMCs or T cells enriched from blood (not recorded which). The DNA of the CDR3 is TGTGCCAGCACCCTATCACAGGGAGGGCCGAGCACTGAAGCTTTCTTT. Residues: CASTLSQGGPSTEAFF. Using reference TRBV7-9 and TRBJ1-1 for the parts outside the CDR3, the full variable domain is DTGVSQNPRHKITKRGQNVTFRCDPISEHNRLYWYRQTLGQGPEFLTYFQNEAQLEKSRLLSDRFSAERPKGSFSTLEIQRTEQGDSAMYLCASTLSQGGPSTEAFFGQGTRLTVV.